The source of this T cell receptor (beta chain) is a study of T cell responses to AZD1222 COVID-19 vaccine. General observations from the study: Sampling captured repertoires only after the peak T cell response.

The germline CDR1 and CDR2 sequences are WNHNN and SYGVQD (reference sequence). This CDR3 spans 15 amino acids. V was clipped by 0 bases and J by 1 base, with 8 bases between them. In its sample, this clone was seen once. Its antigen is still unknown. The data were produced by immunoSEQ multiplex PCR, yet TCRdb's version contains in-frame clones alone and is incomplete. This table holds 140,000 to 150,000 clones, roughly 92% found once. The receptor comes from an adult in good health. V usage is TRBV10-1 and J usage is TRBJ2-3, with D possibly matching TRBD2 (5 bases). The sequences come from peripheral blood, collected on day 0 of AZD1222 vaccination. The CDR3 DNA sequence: TGCGCCAGCAGTGAGTCGAGGGCCGGCACAGATACGCAGTATTTT. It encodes CASSESRAGTDTQYF.